This TCR beta chain emerged from a study of blood T cell repertoires in COVID-19. In the study overall: There were acute and convalescent COVID-19 samples, and they came from the United States, Italy and Spain. Nucleic acid was either cDNA or gDNA, and it came from T cells, B-cell-depleted T cells, or PBMCs.

Original data processing: Reference gene primer amplification gave estimated nucleated cell counts. Produced via immunoSEQ multiplex PCR; TCRdb's table is partial and in-frame only. V and J calls and clone size are those listed in that table; D and trimming were worked out from the DNA. Of about 130,000 clones in the sample, about four fifths were seen once. A note on this clone: Other DNA sequences of this sample code for an identical CDR3.

What was sequenced was peripheral blood. This receptor was identified in a man aged 35 to 55 with active or convalescent COVID-19.

CDR3: CASSPSTDTQYF. In DNA, the CDR3 is TGTGCCAGCAGCCCTAGCACAGATACGCAGTATTTT. The chain uses TRBV11-1 and TRBJ2-3; no reliable D call. This CDR3 has 12 amino acids. Trimming shortened V by 5 bases and J by 0 bases, and 3 bases separated the two germline ends. The germline CDR1 and CDR2 sequences are SGHAT and FQDESV (reference sequence).